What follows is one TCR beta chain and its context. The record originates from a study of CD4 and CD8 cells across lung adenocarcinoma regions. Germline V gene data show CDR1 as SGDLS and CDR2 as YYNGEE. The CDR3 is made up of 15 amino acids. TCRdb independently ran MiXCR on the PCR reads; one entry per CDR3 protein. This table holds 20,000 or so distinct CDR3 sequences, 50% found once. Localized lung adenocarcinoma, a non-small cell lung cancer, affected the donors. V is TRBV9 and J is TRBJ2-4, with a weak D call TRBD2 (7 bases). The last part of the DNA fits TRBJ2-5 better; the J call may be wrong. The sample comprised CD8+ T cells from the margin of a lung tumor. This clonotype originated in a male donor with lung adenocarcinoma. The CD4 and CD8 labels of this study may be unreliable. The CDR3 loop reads CASSSRGGTRETQYF. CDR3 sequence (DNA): TGTGCCAGCAGCTCTAGGGGGGGGACAAGAGAGACCCAGTACTTC.